These 18 T cell receptor beta chains were all obtained from the same sample, sequenced in a study of T-cell memory formation after mild COVID-19. TCRdb redid the calling of the 5' RACE reads with MiXCR, one entry per CDR3 protein. The profile shows 84,000 or so distinct CDR3 sequences, approximately 13% of them singletons. The sequencing input was PBMCs or a T cell subset sorted from them (not recorded which). Receptor source: an adult woman who had mild COVID-19 (a few samples of this study predate the infection). Cell type and time point are not known.

This clonotype has a handful of counts. The rearrangement joins TRBV21-1 to TRBJ2-5; the table's D call TRBD2 went unverified against the DNA. TRBV21-1 is a known pseudogene. This CDR3 has 15 residues. The CDR3 reads CASSKWGDGWSTQYF. In DNA, the CDR3 is TGTGCCAGCAGCAAATGGGGAGACGGCTGGTCGACCCAGTACTTC.

In its sample, this clonotype was seen many times. For the CDR3, the DNA is TGCAGCGTTGTTCCGTTAGCGGGGTCGTCGTCGCCCTCGCTTGATTACGAGCAGTACTTC. Amino acid sequence: CSVVPLAGSSSPSLDYEQYF. The genes are TRBV29-1 and TRBJ2-7, with 8 bases identical to TRBD2. Germline V lookup: CDR1 SQVTM, CDR2 ANQGSEA. The CDR3 is 20 residues long. Trimming cost V 4 bases and J 4 bases; bases outside gene matches: 27.

In its sample, this clonotype was seen a few times. The chain uses TRBV7-9 and TRBJ2-7; D unresolved. Germline CDR1 is SEHNR and CDR2 is FQNEAQ (reference sequence). This CDR3 comprises 15 residues. Trimming shortened V by 1 base and J by 1 base, and 11 bases separated the two germline ends. The CDR3 region is CASSLVNGDSYEQYF. CDR3 nucleotides: TGTGCCAGCAGCTTAGTCAATGGCGATTCCTACGAGCAGTACTTC.

The CDR3 protein is CASSVGSGAPYEQYF. The DNA for the CDR3 is TGTGCCAGCAGCGTAGGATCGGGGGCCCCCTACGAGCAGTACTTC. The rearrangement uses TRBV9 and TRBJ2-7; D possibly matches TRBD1 or TRBD2 (6 bases each). The CDR3 runs 15 residues. Germline CDR1 and CDR2: SGDLS and YYNGEE. V lost 0 bases, J lost 2 bases, and 12 bases lay in between.

In this sample, this clonotype turned up a few times. The CDR3 sequence is CASSVDSPPDTQYF. CDR3 coding DNA: TGCGCCAGCAGCGTTGACAGCCCCCCAGATACGCAGTATTTT. This sequence joins TRBV5-1 and TRBJ2-3, with TRBD1 as a possible D gene (5 bases). V was shortened by 4 bases and J by 4 bases, with 13 bases between the two germline ends. The CDR3 extends over 14 amino acids. Germline-derived CDR1 and CDR2 are SGHRS and YFSETQ.

J is TRBJ2-3 and V is TRBV3-1, with TRBD2 matching over 8 bases. V trimming: 0 bases; J trimming: 6 bases; junction bases outside the gene matches: 8. Germline CDR1 and CDR2: LGHDT and YNNKEL (reference sequence). The CDR3 has 16 residues. CDR3 sequence: CASSQDIRGGIDTQYF. CDR3 nucleotides: TGTGCCAGCAGCCAAGATATCCGGGGGGGCATCGATACGCAGTATTTT.

The DNA for the CDR3 is TGTGCCAGCAGGAAAGAGACCCAGTACTTC. Translation gives CASRKETQYF. The V gene is TRBV6-2 or TRBV6-3, the J gene TRBJ2-5; D unresolved. The CDR3 sequence is 10 residues long. Looked up from germline, CDR1 is MNHEY and CDR2 is SVGEGT. Trimming left V 6 bases short and J 3 bases short, with 2 bases between.

This clonotype occurred a few times. V and J are TRBV16 and TRBJ2-1; D remains ambiguous. The length of the CDR3 is 14 residues. Between the trimmed V and J ends, which lost 6 bases and 5 bases, there was a span of 14 bases. CDR1 is KGHSY, CDR2 FQNENV, per germline. This chain's CDR3 is CASSALGKHNEQFF. The DNA of the CDR3 is TGTGCCAGCAGTGCGTTGGGAAAACACAATGAGCAGTTCTTC.

This clonotype came up a few times. DNA for the CDR3: TGCGCCAGCAGCTTGGGCGCCCTGAGAGGCTACAATGAGCAGTTCTTC. As protein: CASSLGALRGYNEQFF. This chain joins TRBV5-1 and TRBJ2-1; D not certain. Trimming took 0 bases from V and 3 from J, leaving 13 bases between them. This CDR3 region has 16 residues. Germline CDR1 reads SGHRS; CDR2 reads YFSETQ. Full variable domain (rest looked up from reference TRBV5-1 and TRBJ2-1): KAGVTQTPRYLIKTRGQQVTLSCSPISGHRSVSWYQQTPGQGLQFLFEYFSETQRNKGNFPGRFSGRQFSNSRSEMNVSTLELGDSALYLCASSLGALRGYNEQFFGPGTRLTVL.

This clonotype was counted only a few times. The rearrangement joins TRBV29-1 to TRBJ2-1; 7 bases match TRBD1. This CDR3 is built from 14 residues. Germline V gene data show CDR1 as SQVTM and CDR2 as ANQGSEA. The junction had 9 bases not matched to a gene; V was cut back by 2 bases and J by 8 bases. The CDR3 reads CSVERQGGTDEQFF. The DNA of the CDR3 is TGCAGCGTTGAACGACAGGGCGGAACCGATGAGCAGTTCTTC.

The genes are TRBV7-9 and TRBJ2-2; D ambiguous. The CDR3 is made up of 14 amino acids. Germline CDR1 is SEHNR and CDR2 is FQNEAQ (reference sequence). Trimming shortened V by 4 bases and J by 5 bases, and 11 bases separated the two germline ends. This CDR3 reads CASSSTPGTGELFF. As DNA, the CDR3 is TGTGCCAGCAGCTCCACTCCAGGAACCGGGGAGCTGTTTTTT.

This clonotype was picked up many times. The chain combines TRBV5-1 with TRBJ2-5; TRBD2 matches at 11 bases. Trimming took 0 bases from V and 4 from J; bases not matched to a gene: 8. The V gene's germline CDR1 is SGHRS and CDR2 YFSETQ. The CDR3 loop spans 17 amino acids. CDR3 in amino acids: CASSLGLAGGSGETQYF. The CDR3 region has the DNA TGCGCCAGCAGCTTGGGGCTAGCGGGAGGATCTGGAGAGACCCAGTACTTC.

This clonotype was observed many times. The rearrangement links TRBV7-9 to TRBJ2-1, with 12 bases fitting TRBD2. Per germline, CDR1 SEHNR and CDR2 FQNEAQ (reference sequence). With V trimmed by 5 bases and J by 8 bases, 4 bases remained unmatched. CDR3 length equals 14 residues. The CDR3 protein is CASSLTSGSYEQFF. CDR3 nucleotide sequence: TGTGCCAGCAGCCTGACTAGCGGGAGCTATGAGCAGTTCTTC.

This clonotype was picked up many times. CDR3 sequence reads: CASSRREESSYEQYF. In DNA form, the CDR3 reads TGTGCCAGCAGTCGCCGGGAGGAATCATCCTACGAGCAGTACTTC. The rearrangement uses TRBV7-9 and TRBJ2-7; 7 positions match TRBD2. The V segment lost 6 bases and the J segment 1 base; nucleotides outside the gene matches: 9. There are 15 residues in the CDR3. CDR1 is SEHNR, CDR2 FQNEAQ, per germline (reference sequence).

This clonotype has just a few counts. The rearrangement uses TRBV12-3 or TRBV12-4 and TRBJ2-3; the match to TRBD2 covers 11 bases. This CDR3 region has 17 residues. J lost 4 bases, V lost 4 bases, and 10 bases had no gene match. The CDR3, as DNA: TGTGCCAGCAGTTCCCCCCTAGCGGGGGGATTTGCAGATACGCAGTATTTT. Translation gives CASSSPLAGGFADTQYF.

This clonotype was recorded a few times. The V and J genes are TRBV4-3 and TRBJ1-6; 9 bases agree with TRBD1. CDR3 size: 14 residues. Trimming removed 4 bases from V and 11 bases from J; junction bases left unmatched: 6. Germline loops: CDR1 LGHNA, CDR2 YSLEER. The CDR3 sequence is CASSLGQGSTPLHF. In nucleotides, the CDR3 is TGCGCCAGCAGCCTGGGACAGGGTTCGACACCCCTCCACTTT.

The rearrangement joins TRBV6-5 to TRBJ2-5; TRBD2 might be the D (6 bases). The germline gives CDR1 MNHEY, CDR2 SVGAGI. The V end was cut by 5 bases, the J end by 5 bases, with 15 bases between. CDR3 length equals 14 residues. This CDR3 is CASSPGLGWETQYF. CDR3 DNA: TGTGCCAGCAGTCCGGGACTGGGCTGGGAGACCCAGTACTTC.

This chain links TRBV12-3 or TRBV12-4 with TRBJ2-7; a possible D gene is TRBD2 (6 bases). This CDR3 is 13 amino acids long. The V and J ends lost 3 bases and 2 bases respectively, with 8 bases between them. DNA of the CDR3: TGTGCCAGCAGTTTCGGCGGGGCCTACGAGCAGTACTTC. Translation: CASSFGGAYEQYF.